Described below is a single TCR beta chain sequence and its context. Its matching antigen is unknown. The data belong to a study of cytomegalovirus exposure and HLA in healthy donors. Study outcomes and limitations: The majority of TCR sequences were rare, yet some public TCRs appeared in many donors.

The V gene's germline CDR1 is MNHNS and CDR2 SASEGT. Trimming shortened V by 1 base and J by 4 bases, and 13 bases separated the two germline ends. This CDR3 is 15 amino acids long. The protocol was immunoSEQ multiplex PCR, while the TCRdb copy is restricted to in-frame clones and leaves out a portion. The data contain tens of thousands of clones, roughly 94% of them singletons. This clonotype was sampled from a woman under 30 in good health and CMV-seropositive. Source material: PBMCs. The gene calls are TRBV6-1 and TRBJ2-5; a possible D gene is TRBD2 (5 bases). CDR3 DNA sequence: TGTGCCAGCAGTGAAGTCGTGGGAGTGACAGAGACCCAGTACTTC. Translation gives CASSEVVGVTETQYF.